The T cell receptor (beta chain) described here comes from a study of shared clonotypes between healthy human individuals. Overall study: For every donor, three CD4 naive, three CD4 memory, two CD8 naive and one CD8 memory plates were used.

Data came from immunoSEQ multiplex PCR; TCRdb stores just in-frame clones and leaves some out. Seen here are more than 500,000 clones, 95% to 97% observed once, and the top ten hold about 0.064%. This clone has just a few counts. The antigen is not known. Germline V gene sequence: CDR1 SNHLY, CDR2 FYNNEI. J was trimmed by 7 bases and V by 6 bases; bases with no gene match: 15. This CDR3 has 19 residues. Findings and limits, study-wide: Rarefaction showed sorted-subset sequencing was incomplete despite large depth.

This receptor was identified in a woman aged 25 to 39 in good health. The V and J genes are TRBV2 and TRBJ2-2; TRBD2 matches 15 bases. Sequenced sample: naive CD4+ T cells sorted from blood. Sample subset: CD45RA+ positively selected. In DNA, the CDR3 is TGTGCCAGCAGACAGATAGGACTAGCGGGAGGGCCCCTTAGCGGGGAGCTGTTTTTT. Its protein is CASRQIGLAGGPLSGELFF.